These 12 T cell receptor beta chains originate from one sample sequenced in a study of human T cells and chemical hapten exposure. The time point here: pre-sensitization, week 0. Described treatment: therapeutic diphenylcyclopropenone sensitization with weekly scalp DPC. TCRdb passed the RACE reads through MiXCR, listing each CDR3 protein once. The sample has some 84,000 distinct CDR3 sequences, roughly 8.5% seen once. The input for sequencing was whole blood, taken in connection with sensitization to the hapten diphenylcyclopropenone (DPC). All receptors come from a man in his forties with alopecia areata. Some clones in this sample may be carry-over from other donors' samples.

This clonotype was seen only a few times. The CDR3 loop reads CASSLELQGAKNIQYF. In nucleotides, the CDR3 is TGTGCCAGCAGCTTAGAACTACAGGGGGCCAAAAACATTCAGTACTTC. The rearrangement uses TRBV11-3 and TRBJ2-4; 7 bases are a match to TRBD1. Trimming cost V 0 bases and J 1 base; bases outside gene matches: 3. There are 16 residues in the CDR3. CDR1 and CDR2 (germline): SGHNT, YENEEA.

The sample holds a few counts of this clonotype. J is TRBJ1-5 and V is TRBV12-3 or TRBV12-4, with no clear D. The CDR3 is made up of 14 amino acids. V lost 4 bases to trimming and J lost 0 bases, with 7 bases between them. The CDR3 coding sequence is TGTGCCAGCAGTTGGTTGAATAGCAATCAGCCCCAGCATTTT. Protein sequence: CASSWLNSNQPQHF.

This chain joins TRBV12-3 or TRBV12-4 and TRBJ1-5; no firm D call. V was pared by 5 bases and J by 6 bases, with 14 bases between. The CDR3 sequence is 14 residues long. CDR3 nucleotides: TGTGCCAGCAGTCCTTCGAATTTTGGTCAGCCCCAGCATTTT. Its translation is CASSPSNFGQPQHF.

In its sample, this clonotype was seen a few times. V usage is TRBV25-1 and J usage is TRBJ2-3; possible D gene TRBD1, 5 bases. This CDR3 region has 15 residues. Germline V lookup: CDR1 MGHDK, CDR2 SYGVNS. The V gene lost 1 base and the J gene lost 2 bases, with 10 bases spanning the gap. CDR3 nucleotide sequence: TGTGCCAGCAGTGAATGGGGCCGTTACACAGATACGCAGTATTTT. This gives the protein CASSEWGRYTDTQYF.

This clonotype was seen repeatedly, ten times or more. The rearrangement joins TRBV6-2 or TRBV6-3 to TRBJ1-2; D ambiguous. Germline-derived CDR1 and CDR2 are MNHEY and SVGEGT. The ends were cut back, 5 bases at V and 4 bases at J, with 14 bases in the middle. CDR3 size: 14 residues. In DNA, the CDR3 is TGTGCCAGCAGTGATTCAAAGGATATCTATGGCTACACCTTC. It yields the protein CASSDSKDIYGYTF.

This clonotype was detected many times. The rearrangement joins TRBV29-1 to TRBJ1-5, with D unclear. Germline lookup yields CDR1 SQVTM and CDR2 ANQGSEA. V was pared by 5 bases and J by 2 bases, with 10 bases between. The CDR3 length is 13 residues. The CDR3 sequence is CSVSFGGNQPQHF. CDR3 DNA sequence: TGCAGCGTTTCGTTCGGTGGCAATCAGCCCCAGCATTTT. Supplemented by reference TRBV29-1 and TRBJ1-5, the full variable domain reads SAVISQKPSRDICQRGTSLTIQCQVDSQVTMMFWYRQQPGQSLTLIATANQGSEATYESGFVIDKFPISRPNLTFSTLTVSNMSPEDSSIYLCSVSFGGNQPQHFGDGTRLSIL.

V usage is TRBV24-1 and J usage is TRBJ2-6; unclear D gene. There are 16 residues in the CDR3. V lost 3 bases, J lost 0 bases, and 8 bases lay in between. From germline, CDR1 is KGHDR and CDR2 SFDVKD. The CDR3 sequence: CATSDPNRSGANVLTF. The CDR3 DNA follows: TGTGCCACCAGTGATCCGAACCGCTCTGGGGCCAACGTCCTGACTTTC.

In regard to this clonotype: A much more abundant neighbour one base away suggests this may be a read error. The CDR3 DNA follows: TGTGCCAGCAGACCCCTAGAGACCCAGTACTTC. It translates to CASRPLETQYF. The V and J genes are TRBV7-9 and TRBJ2-5, with no clear D. Trimming cost V 6 bases and J 4 bases, with 6 bases left between them. Germline V CDR1 and CDR2: SEHNR, FQNEAQ (reference sequence). This CDR3 is built from 11 residues.

This clonotype was detected only a few times. The chain uses TRBV7-2 and TRBJ2-3; 7 nucleotides line up with TRBD2. V was clipped by 1 base and J by 1 base; unmatched bases: 5. Germline V CDR1 and CDR2: SGHTA, FQGNSA. This CDR3 spans 16 amino acids. CDR3 loop: CASSLVVAGGTDTQYF. The CDR3 DNA sequence: TGTGCCAGCAGCTTAGTGGTTGCGGGGGGCACAGATACGCAGTATTTT.

This clonotype was seen a few times. The chain combines TRBV27 with TRBJ2-7, with TRBD2 matching 9 bases. The trim removed 5 bases at V and 1 base at J, leaving 6 bases unmatched. The CDR3 contains 15 residues. Germline V lookup: CDR1 MNHEY, CDR2 SMNVEV (reference sequence). The CDR3 region is CASSMTSGGSYEQYF. CDR3 in DNA: TGTGCCAGCAGTATGACTAGCGGAGGGTCCTACGAGCAGTACTTC.

This clonotype came up a few times. V gene TRBV9 combines with J gene TRBJ2-7, with a tentative D call TRBD2 (6 bases). Deletions cut 0 bases from V and 6 bases from J, with 10 bases between. Germline CDR1 is SGDLS and CDR2 is YYNGEE. The CDR3 runs to 13 residues. This chain's CDR3 is CASSVGGVSEQYF. The CDR3 nucleotides are TGTGCCAGCAGCGTAGGGGGGGTGAGCGAGCAGTACTTC. The whole variable domain, filled in from reference TRBV9 and TRBJ2-7, reads DSGVTQTPKHLITATGQRVTLRCSPRSGDLSVYWYQQSLDQGLQFLIQYYNGEERAKGNILERFSAQQFPDLHSELNLSSLELGDSALYFCASSVGGVSEQYFGPGTRLTVT.

The genes are TRBV12-3 or TRBV12-4 and TRBJ1-3; no definite D call. This CDR3 has 16 residues. Trimming cost V 1 base and J 4 bases, with 14 bases left between them. For the CDR3, the DNA is TGTGCCAGCAGTTTAGACAGAAGACCGATCGGAAACACCATATATTTT. The encoded protein is CASSLDRRPIGNTIYF.